Below, one T cell receptor beta chain is given with its context. The data are from a study of blood T cell repertoires in COVID-19. Germline assignment: CDR1 KGHSY and CDR2 FQNENV. The CDR3 totals 15 residues. With V trimmed by 0 bases and J by 4 bases, 5 bases remained unmatched. This table comes from immunoSEQ multiplex PCR, and its TCRdb copy is limited to in-frame clones, with some not included. The repertoire has about 97,000 clones, around nine tenths of them found once; the top ten carry approximately 15%. The V and J genes are TRBV16 and TRBJ1-1; 7 nucleotides agree with TRBD1. The TCR originated in a human donor in a cohort sampled during active COVID-19. The sample taken for sequencing was peripheral blood. The CDR3 DNA reads TGTGCCAGCAGCCAATCGCCGCAGGGGGGCACTGAAGCTTTCTTT. Amino acid sequence: CASSQSPQGGTEAFF.